This T cell receptor beta chain came from a study of blood T cell repertoires in COVID-19. Study as a whole: Samples came from the United States, Italy and Spain, spanning acute and convalescent COVID-19. Nucleic acid was either cDNA or gDNA, and it came from T cells, B-cell-depleted T cells, or PBMCs.

V gave up 3 bases and J gave up 14 bases, with 2 bases separating them. The CDR3 consists of 8 residues. CDR1 and CDR2 (germline): SNHLY, FYNNEI. Methods used by the authors: Nucleated cell number was recorded as an estimate derived from reference gene primer amplification. Some clones are missing from TCRdb's copy, which holds only in-frame ones; the method was immunoSEQ multiplex PCR. The V and J calls and clone size come from that table; D and trimming were worked out from the DNA. Of about 160,000 clones in the sample, approximately 92% were seen once. Sample: peripheral blood. This TCR came from a woman between 50 and 59 years old with acute or convalescent COVID-19. This chain connects TRBV2 to TRBJ2-1; D gene unclear. The CDR3 protein is CASSDKFF. The CDR3 DNA reads as TGTGCCAGCAGTGATAAGTTCTTC. Filled out from reference TRBV2 and TRBJ2-1, the complete variable domain reads EPEVTQTPSHQVTQMGQEVILRCVPISNHLYFYWYRQILGQKVEFLVSFYNNEISEKSEIFDDQFSVERPDGSNFTLKIRSTKLEDSAMYFCASSDKFFGPGTRLTVL.